This T cell receptor beta chain was found in a study of T-cell memory formation after mild COVID-19. Turning to the study itself: The study found TCR clusters largely donor specific.

In TCRdb, the 5' RACE reads were re-called with MiXCR into one record per CDR3 protein. The data contain roughly 150,000 distinct CDR3 sequences, under 30% of them singletons. This CDR3 spans 16 amino acids. CDR1 and CDR2 (germline): LNHNV, YYDKDF (reference sequence). The V segment lost 1 base and the J segment 5 bases; nucleotides outside the gene matches: 10. The chain employs TRBV15 and TRBJ1-2; 7 bases match TRBD1. The source material was PBMCs or a T cell subset sorted from them (not recorded which). The TCR comes from an adult woman who had mild COVID-19 (a few samples of this study predate the infection). Cell type and time point are not known. The DNA for the CDR3 is TGTGCCACCAGCAGAGGACGGGGACAGATAATATATGGCTACACCTTC. Its protein product is CATSRGRGQIIYGYTF. Based on the CDR3 plus reference TRBV15 and TRBJ1-2, the full variable domain is DAMVIQNPRYQVTQFGKPVTLSCSQTLNHNVMYWYQQKSSQAPKLLFHYYDKDFNNEADTPDNFQSRRPNTSFCFLDIRSPGLGDTAMYLCATSRGRGQIIYGYTFGSGTRLTVV.